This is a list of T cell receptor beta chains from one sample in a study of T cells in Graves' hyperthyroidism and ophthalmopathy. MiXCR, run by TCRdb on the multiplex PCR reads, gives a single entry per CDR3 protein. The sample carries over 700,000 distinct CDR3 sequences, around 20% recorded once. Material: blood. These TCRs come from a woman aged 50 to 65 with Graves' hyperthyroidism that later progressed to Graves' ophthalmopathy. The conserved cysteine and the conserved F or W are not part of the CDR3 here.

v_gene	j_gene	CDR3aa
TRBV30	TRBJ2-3	AWSVGQGRADTQY
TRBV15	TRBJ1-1	ATSRGDRVISGAF
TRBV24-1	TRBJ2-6	ATSSRNRTGGARGANVLT
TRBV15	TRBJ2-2	ATSKGHLGVTGELF
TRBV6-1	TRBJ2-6	ASSERNGANVLT
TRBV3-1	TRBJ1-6	ASSQVRQGASPLH
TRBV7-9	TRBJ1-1	ASSLTVMPEAF
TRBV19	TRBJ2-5	ASSVHREETQY
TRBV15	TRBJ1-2	ATSGPGYYGYT
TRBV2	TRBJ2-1	ASSQDLGLASDEQF
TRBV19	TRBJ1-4	ASSIYRGREKLF
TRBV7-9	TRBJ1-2	ASSEWDGYT
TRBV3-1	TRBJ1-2	ASSQPDRRNYGYT
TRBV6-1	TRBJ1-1	ASLLNTEAF
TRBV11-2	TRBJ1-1	ASSLRRIAGGDTEAF
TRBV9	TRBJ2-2	ASSVGLAGRTGELF
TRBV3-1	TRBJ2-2	ASSQEGRGSTGELF
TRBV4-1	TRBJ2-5	ASGTGYQETQY
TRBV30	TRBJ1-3	IGHHSGNTIY
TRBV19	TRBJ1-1	ASSMGQGTEAF
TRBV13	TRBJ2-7	ASSSGQGYSYEQY
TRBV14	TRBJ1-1	ASSQVDRGRWDTEAF
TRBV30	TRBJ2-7	AWASTTSYEQY
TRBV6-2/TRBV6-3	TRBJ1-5	ASSTRTTFGPQH
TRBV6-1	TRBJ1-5	ASSVSRGGQGN
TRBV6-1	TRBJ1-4	ASTPGQGREKLF
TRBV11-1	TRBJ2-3	ASSLGQGHPLTDTQY
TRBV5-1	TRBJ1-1	ASRGPRYTEAF
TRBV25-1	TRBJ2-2	ASSTLAGGTGELF
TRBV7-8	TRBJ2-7	ASSLATGLASYEQY
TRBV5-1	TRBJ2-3	ASRFTGGQADTQY
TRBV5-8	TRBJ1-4	ASSLASATNEKLF
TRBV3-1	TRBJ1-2	ASSQYSQGYT
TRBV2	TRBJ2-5	ASSRSRRETQY
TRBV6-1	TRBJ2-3	ASSPFGGFTDTQY
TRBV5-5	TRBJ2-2	ASSSYFTGELF
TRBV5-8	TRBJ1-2	ASSRSDIYGYT
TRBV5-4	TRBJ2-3	ASSYGPSGTDTQY
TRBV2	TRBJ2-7	ASSVGGQNYEQY
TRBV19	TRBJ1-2	ASSTTITGTTHGYT
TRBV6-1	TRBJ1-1	ASRTGAISEAF
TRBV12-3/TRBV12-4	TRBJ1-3	ASSLAGGKFGNTIY
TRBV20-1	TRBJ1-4	SARVGGGLGNEKLF
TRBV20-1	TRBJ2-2	SAIHGATGELF
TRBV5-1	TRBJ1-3	ASGSGSASSGNTIY
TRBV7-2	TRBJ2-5	ASSAIRGPETQY
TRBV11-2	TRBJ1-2	ASSLDLGQTYGYT
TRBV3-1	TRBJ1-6	ASSQDNAGGYSPLH
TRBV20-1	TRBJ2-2	SARDPRGTNTGELF
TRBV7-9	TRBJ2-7	ASSLVSGGWSYEQY
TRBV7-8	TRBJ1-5	ASSLTQGPQPQH